The 22 T cell receptor beta chains presented below share a single source sample, sequenced in a study of identical twins. From the 5' RACE reads, TCRdb called clonotypes with MiXCR, one entry per CDR3 protein. Altogether around 670,000 distinct CDR3 sequences are present, roughly 6.2% being singletons, with the ten largest covering around 1.9%. Material: naive T cells sorted from blood. The receptors stem from a man in his late teens or twenties in good health.

This clonotype was observed at least ten times. The chain combines TRBV7-6 with TRBJ2-1, with 10 bases lining up with TRBD1. J lost 4 bases, V lost 4 bases, and 7 bases had no gene match. This CDR3 spans 16 amino acids. Germline loops: CDR1 SGHVS, CDR2 FNYEAQ. The CDR3 protein is CASSSRQGANYNEQFF. CDR3 nucleotide sequence: TGTGCCAGCAGCTCCAGACAGGGGGCGAATTACAATGAGCAGTTCTTC.

This clonotype was recorded many times. The V and J genes are TRBV10-3 and TRBJ2-5; TRBD2 might be the D (6 bases). Deletions cut 0 bases from V and 5 bases from J, with 16 bases between. Germline lookup yields CDR1 ENHRY and CDR2 SYGVKD. This CDR3 is built from 16 residues. The CDR3 sequence: CAISESGERVGETQYF. The CDR3 coding sequence is TGTGCCATCAGTGAGTCCGGCGAGCGGGTTGGGGAGACCCAGTACTTC.

This clonotype was detected a few times. The rearrangement uses TRBV7-2 and TRBJ2-3, with D possibly TRBD2 on 6 matching bases. This CDR3 comprises 14 residues. V was cut by 2 bases and J by 5 bases, with 11 bases left in between. Germline CDR1 is SGHTA and CDR2 is FQGNSA. The CDR3 DNA sequence: TGTGCCAGCAGCTTAAACGGGGGACGAGATACGCAGTATTTT. Protein: CASSLNGGRDTQYF.

This clonotype was seen many times. The chain couples TRBV29-1 to TRBJ2-5, with 10 positions matching TRBD1. The V gene end was trimmed by 6 bases and the J gene end by 0 bases; junction bases not matched to a gene: 7. This CDR3 is built from 15 residues. Germline lookup yields CDR1 SQVTM and CDR2 ANQGSEA. CDR3 sequence (DNA): TGCAGCGTAAAACCTGGGACAGGGGACCAAGAGACCCAGTACTTC. It is translated as CSVKPGTGDQETQYF.

This rearrangement joins TRBV12-3 or TRBV12-4 to TRBJ2-5; 7 nucleotides match TRBD1. The CDR3 is 11 amino acids. Trimming removed 6 bases from V and 9 bases from J; junction bases left unmatched: 4. The chain's CDR3 is CASRTGNAQYF. The CDR3, as DNA: TGTGCCAGCAGGACAGGGAACGCCCAGTACTTC.

This clonotype was counted ten times or more. The CDR3 coding sequence is TGTGCCACCAGTGATCCGGCCGGGACAGGGGCCTACAATGAGCAGTTCTTC. Protein product: CATSDPAGTGAYNEQFF. The gene calls are TRBV24-1 and TRBJ2-1; TRBD1 aligns across 10 bases. This CDR3 region has 17 residues. V trimming: 3 bases; J trimming: 2 bases; junction bases outside the gene matches: 6. The germline gives CDR1 KGHDR, CDR2 SFDVKD.

The genes are TRBV24-1 and TRBJ2-3; D is unresolved. Trimming removed 7 bases at V and 6 bases at J, with 16 bases between. The CDR3 totals 14 residues. Germline V gene data show CDR1 as KGHDR and CDR2 as SFDVKD. Here the CDR3 reads CATRQDEALDTQYF. CDR3 coding DNA: TGTGCCACCAGGCAGGACGAGGCTTTGGATACGCAGTATTTT.

This clonotype was detected only a few times. V usage is TRBV6-1 and J usage is TRBJ2-7, with 7 positions matching TRBD2. The CDR3 consists of 15 residues. Germline V CDR1 and CDR2: MNHNS, SASEGT. V lost 1 base, J lost 3 bases, and 6 bases stayed unmatched. The CDR3 DNA sequence: TGTGCCAGCAGTGAAGAACGTCTAGCGGTCTACGAGCAGTACGTC. It encodes CASSEERLAVYEQYV.

J is TRBJ2-1 and V is TRBV30; the D is unclear. Trimming removed 3 bases from V and 7 bases from J, with 10 bases in between. CDR3 size: 12 residues. Germline CDR1 GTSNPN, CDR2 SVGIG (reference sequence). CDR3 coding DNA: TGTGCCTGGAGCGCCTCGGTAAATGAGCAGTTCTTC. The encoded protein is CAWSASVNEQFF.

This clonotype was counted only a few times. The V gene is TRBV4-2, the J gene TRBJ2-1; TRBD2 matches at 8 bases. The CDR3 loop spans 19 amino acids. J lost 10 bases, V lost 4 bases, and 24 bases had no gene match. Germline CDR1 reads LGHNA; CDR2 reads YNFKEQ. The CDR3 loop reads CASSPSRLTTSAGSDEQFF. The CDR3 DNA sequence: TGTGCCAGCAGCCCAAGCAGACTGACGACTAGCGCGGGTTCGGACGAGCAGTTCTTC.

This clonotype was seen repeatedly, ten times or more. The rearrangement joins TRBV25-1 to TRBJ2-3; 9 positions agree with TRBD2. Germline V gene data show CDR1 as MGHDK and CDR2 as SYGVNS. This CDR3 is 14 amino acids long. The ends lost 7 bases at V and 1 base at J; junction bases unmatched: 3. Written as DNA, the CDR3 is TGTGCCAGCACCCGGACTAGCGGCACAGATACGCAGTATTTT. This translates into CASTRTSGTDTQYF.

A note on this clonotype: Germline and junction disagree at one end, which may indicate a read error. V usage is TRBV4-1 and J usage is TRBJ2-3; TRBD1 might be the D (6 bases). Germline-derived CDR1 and CDR2 are MGHRA and YSYEKL. The CDR3 extends over 16 amino acids. The CDR3 here is CASSQDGTLTTLATHF. Here the CDR3 DNA reads TGCGCCAGCAGCCAAGATGGGACACTAACCACCCTCGCCACGCATTTT.

This clonotype showed up many times. The chain joins TRBV10-3 to TRBJ1-2; 9 bases fit TRBD1. V dropped 10 bases and J dropped 7; count of bases not matched to a gene: 10. Germline V gives CDR1 ENHRY, CDR2 SYGVKD. The CDR3 length is 13 residues. CDR3 residues: CATGRDREPGYTF. The CDR3, as DNA: TGTGCCACGGGCCGGGACAGGGAACCTGGCTACACCTTC.

This clonotype has just a few counts. This chain uses TRBV18 with TRBJ1-6; no clear D. The V gene lost 4 bases and the J gene lost 9 bases, with 13 bases spanning the gap. This CDR3 has 14 amino acids. Germline values: CDR1 KGHSH, CDR2 LQKENI. CDR3 DNA sequence: TGTGCCAGCTCACAGGGAGTTGAGAGTTCACCCCTCCACTTT. It is translated as CASSQGVESSPLHF.

This clonotype occurred many times. This rearrangement joins TRBV5-1 to TRBJ2-3; D not certain. The V end was cut by 3 bases, the J end by 5 bases, with 16 bases between. Germline V gene data show CDR1 as SGHRS and CDR2 as YFSETQ. There are 15 residues in the CDR3. The CDR3, as DNA: TGCGCCAGCAGCTCAAGCATGGGTAGTCGAGATACGCAGTATTTT. It codes for CASSSSMGSRDTQYF.

This clonotype was found many times. The CDR3 sequence: CASSWPGQGYQETQYF. In DNA, the CDR3 is TGTGCCAGCAGCTGGCCGGGACAGGGTTATCAAGAGACCCAGTACTTC. This sequence joins TRBV7-6 and TRBJ2-5; 9 positions agree with TRBD1. J lost 2 bases, V lost 4 bases, and 8 bases had no gene match. CDR1 and CDR2 from the germline V gene are SGHVS and FNYEAQ. This CDR3 has 16 amino acids.

This clonotype was counted only a few times. The chain couples TRBV6-1 to TRBJ1-1; D may be TRBD1 (5 bases). Germline loops: CDR1 MNHNS, CDR2 SASEGT. V was trimmed by 6 bases and J by 4 bases, leaving 15 bases between them. There are 14 residues in the CDR3. The CDR3 region has the DNA TGTGCCAGCAGGGGGACCGGAAGGACCACTGAAGCTTTCTTT. Encoded protein: CASRGTGRTTEAFF.

This clonotype was seen ten or more times. The J gene is TRBJ2-1, the V gene TRBV24-1, with 7 bases lining up with TRBD2. V lost 7 bases to trimming and J lost 6 bases; unmatched junction nucleotides: 17. The CDR3 sequence is 17 residues long. Germline assignment: CDR1 KGHDR and CDR2 SFDVKD. The CDR3 region is CATSPFPGLEVRNEQFF. CDR3 nucleotide sequence: TGTGCCACCAGCCCATTCCCAGGACTAGAAGTGCGCAATGAGCAGTTCTTC.

This clonotype was detected many times. The V and J genes are TRBV12-3 or TRBV12-4 and TRBJ2-1, with 7 bases aligning to TRBD1. V shed 5 bases, J shed 12 bases, and the junction held 10 bases outside the gene matches. The CDR3 has 13 amino acids. CDR3 loop: CASSPHGQARQFF. The CDR3 region has the DNA TGTGCCAGCAGTCCCCATGGACAGGCTAGGCAGTTCTTC.

The J gene is TRBJ2-3, the V gene TRBV4-2; the D gene is possibly TRBD1 (6 bases). Trimming left V 0 bases short and J 5 bases short, with 15 bases between. Looked up from germline, CDR1 is LGHNA and CDR2 is YNFKEQ. This CDR3 spans 16 amino acids. The CDR3 region is CASSQEGASSGDTQYF. For the CDR3, the DNA is TGTGCCAGCAGCCAAGAGGGGGCGTCGTCGGGAGATACGCAGTATTTT.

This chain uses TRBV15 with TRBJ2-2, with 12 bases fitting TRBD1. CDR1 and CDR2 (germline): LNHNV, YYDKDF (reference sequence). J was trimmed by 3 bases and V by 7 bases; bases with no gene match: 9. The CDR3 totals 17 residues. The CDR3 sequence is CATNPGQGAYDTGELFF. In nucleotides, the CDR3 is TGTGCCACCAACCCGGGACAGGGGGCGTATGACACCGGGGAGCTGTTTTTT.

This clonotype was found a few times. The J gene is TRBJ2-4, the V gene TRBV5-1, with D hard to call. Germline assignment: CDR1 SGHRS and CDR2 YFSETQ. This CDR3 comprises 16 residues. Deletions cut 2 bases from V and 1 base from J, with 13 bases between. CDR3: CASSFGSGEAKNIQYF. As DNA, the CDR3 is TGCGCCAGCAGCTTTGGATCGGGTGAGGCCAAAAACATTCAGTACTTC.